One and the same sample provided the 21 T cell receptor beta chains below, sequenced in a study of blood T cell repertoires in COVID-19. Assay used: immunoSEQ multiplex PCR; TCRdb lists only in-frame clones, some missing. The data contain 250,000 or so clones, 75% to 90% of them singletons. The material sequenced was peripheral blood. Receptors were obtained from a woman between 35 and 50 years old who had recovered from COVID-19.

This chain uses TRBV28 with TRBJ1-5; D remains unclear. The CDR3 is 12 residues long. Germline CDR1 is MDHEN and CDR2 is SYDVKM. V shed 7 bases and J shed 5 bases, with 9 bases lying between them. The CDR3 nucleotides read TGTGCCAGCACCCCTCTTGATCAGCCCCAGCATTTT. Its protein is CASTPLDQPQHF.

This chain's CDR3 is CASRENPQGSIGELFF. DNA for the CDR3: TGCGCCAGCAGAGAAAACCCACAGGGGAGTATCGGGGAGCTGTTTTTT. The chain is built from TRBV5-1 and TRBJ2-2, with TRBD1 matching over 7 bases. Germline lookup yields CDR1 SGHRS and CDR2 YFSETQ. V dropped 5 bases and J dropped 7; count of bases not matched to a gene: 14. The CDR3 is 16 residues long.

The rearrangement joins TRBV7-9 to TRBJ1-1; 8 positions agree with TRBD1. The V gene's germline CDR1 is SEHNR and CDR2 FQNEAQ (reference sequence). The CDR3 sequence is 15 residues long. With 1 base clipped from V and 5 bases from J, the junction kept 6 bases outside the gene matches. CDR3 region: CASSLVQGARTEAFF. CDR3 bases: TGTGCCAGCAGCTTAGTTCAGGGGGCAAGGACTGAAGCTTTCTTT.

This clone was seen only a few times. The chain combines TRBV5-1 with TRBJ1-5; 9 nucleotides match TRBD1. Germline loops: CDR1 SGHRS, CDR2 YFSETQ. The CDR3 sequence is 15 residues long. V lost 4 bases and J lost 7; bases outside the gene matches: 9. CDR3 sequence (DNA): TGCGCCAGCAGCACTACAGGGGGCGCAGGGCAGCCCCAGCATTTT. Encoded protein: CASSTTGGAGQPQHF.

This chain links TRBV5-1 with TRBJ2-2; D possibly corresponds to TRBD1 (5 bases). V lost 0 bases and J lost 5, with 11 bases in between. The CDR3 sequence is 15 residues long. Germline-derived CDR1 and CDR2 are SGHRS and YFSETQ. DNA for the CDR3: TGCGCCAGCAGCTTGGAAGGGGTGTATACCGGGGAGCTGTTTTTT. Its translation is CASSLEGVYTGELFF.

The chain combines TRBV28 with TRBJ1-5; D is ambiguous. This CDR3 region has 17 residues. V was pared by 3 bases and J by 4 bases, with 19 bases between. CDR1 and CDR2 (germline): MDHEN, SYDVKM. For the CDR3, the DNA is TGTGCCAGCAGTTTGGTAGGGCCCTCCGGGAGGAATCAGCCCCAGCATTTT. This translates into CASSLVGPSGRNQPQHF.

The gene calls are TRBV9 and TRBJ2-1; tentative D call: TRBD2 (7 bases). Germline V CDR1 and CDR2: SGDLS, YYNGEE. The CDR3 consists of 19 residues. V shed 4 bases and J shed 5 bases, with 28 bases lying between them. The CDR3 DNA follows: TGTGCCAGCAGCCCTCGGGACACCTATGCTAGCGGATTTAACAATGAGCAGTTCTTC. As protein: CASSPRDTYASGFNNEQFF.

In nucleotides, the CDR3 is TGCGCCAGCAGCTCGGGCTCTGGGGCCAACGTCCTGACTTTC. Its protein is CASSSGSGANVLTF. The rearrangement joins TRBV5-1 to TRBJ2-6; D ambiguous. Germline V CDR1 and CDR2: SGHRS, YFSETQ. This CDR3 comprises 14 residues. The V end was cut by 3 bases, the J end by 0 bases, with 4 bases between.

The chain joins TRBV6-5 to TRBJ2-5; D is ambiguous. V lost 0 bases and J 5 bases, leaving 10 bases between the germline ends. Germline V gene sequence: CDR1 MNHEY, CDR2 SVGAGI. The CDR3 is made up of 14 amino acids. This chain's CDR3 is CASSYSMAGETQYF. The CDR3 nucleotides are TGTGCCAGCAGTTACTCGATGGCCGGGGAGACCCAGTACTTC.

The chain carries TRBV6-1 and TRBJ1-3; D unresolved. Germline assignment: CDR1 MNHNS and CDR2 SASEGT. This CDR3 comprises 15 residues. V was pared by 3 bases and J by 0 bases, with 9 bases between. CDR3 DNA sequence: TGTGCCAGCAGTGATTCGACACCCTCTGGAAACACCATATATTTT. Translation gives CASSDSTPSGNTIYF.

This chain connects TRBV6-2 or TRBV6-3 to TRBJ1-1; D is undetermined. V was pared by 2 bases and J by 4 bases, with 11 bases between. CDR1 MNHEY and CDR2 SVGEGT come from the germline V gene. The CDR3 is 14 residues long. The CDR3 is CASSYHSMGTEAFF. The CDR3 bases are TGTGCCAGCAGTTACCACAGCATGGGCACTGAAGCTTTCTTT.

The gene calls are TRBV19 and TRBJ1-5; D call uncertain. The V end was cut by 6 bases, the J end by 0 bases, with 18 bases between. Germline values: CDR1 LNHDA, CDR2 SQIVND (reference sequence). The CDR3 loop spans 17 amino acids. This CDR3 is CASSIMAGTYSNQPQHF. CDR3 nucleotides: TGTGCCAGTAGCATCATGGCAGGAACTTATAGCAATCAGCCCCAGCATTTT.

In the case of this clone: At one boundary the junction diverges from the germline segment, which might be a read error. The V gene is TRBV6-6, the J gene TRBJ2-7; 9 nucleotides line up with TRBD1. The CDR3 has 15 residues. Germline CDR1 reads MNHNY; CDR2 reads SVGAGI (reference sequence). The CDR3 protein is CASWTGATAGYEQYF. CDR3 DNA sequence: TGTGCCAGCTGGACAGGGGCTACAGCTGGCTACGAGCAATACTTC.

J is TRBJ2-5 and V is TRBV27; 10 bases map to TRBD2. The CDR3 consists of 16 residues. The trim removed 6 bases at V and 1 base at J, leaving 8 bases unmatched. CDR1 is MNHEY, CDR2 SMNVEV, per germline (reference sequence). This chain's CDR3 is CASRSGTSDSQETQYF. Here the CDR3 DNA reads TGTGCCAGCAGGAGCGGGACTAGCGACTCCCAAGAGACCCAGTACTTC.

The chain employs TRBV11-3 and TRBJ1-1, with TRBD1 matching 7 bases. The CDR3 is 15 amino acids. Germline V gene lookup returns CDR1 SGHNT and CDR2 YENEEA. V lost 5 bases to trimming and J lost 0 bases; unmatched junction nucleotides: 6. The CDR3 DNA reads as TGTGCCAGCAGCATTCGACAGGGTTTGAACACTGAAGCTTTCTTT. Residues: CASSIRQGLNTEAFF.

The chain uses TRBV12-5 and TRBJ2-1, with TRBD2 as a possible D gene (6 bases). This CDR3 is 19 amino acids long. The germline V gene encodes CDR1 LGHNT and CDR2 FRNRAP. Trimming removed 2 bases from V and 6 bases from J, with 26 bases in between. The CDR3 is CASGLFPTKDYYSTNEQFF. The CDR3 DNA reads TGTGCTAGTGGTTTGTTCCCGACCAAGGACTACTACTCTACCAATGAGCAGTTCTTC.

J is TRBJ1-6 and V is TRBV5-6; 9 positions match TRBD1. Germline V CDR1 and CDR2: SGHDT, YYEEEE. J lost 10 bases, V lost 4 bases, and 12 bases had no gene match. The CDR3 is 16 amino acids. The CDR3 region has the DNA TGTGCCAGCAGCGGGGGACAGGGAATACCGGGCTCACCCCTCCACTTT. Its protein is CASSGGQGIPGSPLHF.

The chain combines TRBV7-8 with TRBJ2-3; 7 bases map to TRBD2. Germline values: CDR1 SGHVS, CDR2 FQNEAQ. CDR3 length equals 15 residues. The V and J ends lost 5 bases and 1 base, in that order; junction bases with no gene match: 6. The CDR3 sequence is CASSQDGLGTDTQYF. The CDR3 DNA sequence: TGTGCCAGCAGCCAGGACGGACTAGGCACAGATACGCAGTATTTT.

The V gene is TRBV7-9, the J gene TRBJ2-3; 7 bases are a match to TRBD2. The length of the CDR3 is 17 residues. V dropped 4 bases and J dropped 0; count of bases not matched to a gene: 10. Per germline, CDR1 SEHNR and CDR2 FQNEAQ (reference sequence). Here the CDR3 DNA reads TGTGCCAGCAGCTCTCCCCGGCTAGCGGAAAGCACAGATACGCAGTATTTT. Amino acids: CASSSPRLAESTDTQYF.

The rearrangement joins TRBV27 to TRBJ1-4; D unresolved. V lost 6 bases, J lost 0 bases, and 11 bases lay in between. Per the germline V gene, CDR1 is MNHEY and CDR2 is SMNVEV (reference sequence). The CDR3 contains 15 residues. CDR3 DNA: TGTGCCAGCAGCCCCGAACGGGCAACTAATGAAAAACTGTTTTTT. It codes for CASSPERATNEKLFF.

This sequence joins TRBV6-5 and TRBJ1-6; perhaps TRBD1 as D (6 bases). This CDR3 spans 13 amino acids. Germline CDR1 and CDR2: MNHEY and SVGAGI. V was pared by 6 bases and J by 5 bases, with 8 bases between. The CDR3 coding sequence is TGTGCCAGCAGGACAGGCAATAATTCACCCCTCCACTTT. Translation gives CASRTGNNSPLHF.